In this sample, the clone carrying this T cell receptor (beta chain) turned up many times. Germline CDR1 reads LNHDA; CDR2 reads SQIVND (reference sequence). With 5 bases removed from V and 1 base from J, the gap between germline ends came to 9 bases. The CDR3 consists of 13 residues. This sample was included in a study of blood T cell repertoires in COVID-19. Authors' data handling: Nucleated cell counts were estimated from reference gene primer amplification. Libraries were prepared by immunoSEQ multiplex PCR; TCRdb keeps only in-frame clonotypes and omits some of them. The V and J calls and clone size are taken from that table; D and trimming were inferred from the DNA. Of 200,000 to 250,000 clones in the sample, 80% to 90% were seen once.

V gene TRBV19 combines with J gene TRBJ2-7; no firm D call. The sample taken for sequencing was peripheral blood. This clonotype originated in a man in his forties or fifties with active or convalescent COVID-19. CDR3 region: CASSPRQSYEQYV. The CDR3 coding sequence is TGTGCCAGTAGTCCGCGACAATCCTACGAGCAGTACGTC.